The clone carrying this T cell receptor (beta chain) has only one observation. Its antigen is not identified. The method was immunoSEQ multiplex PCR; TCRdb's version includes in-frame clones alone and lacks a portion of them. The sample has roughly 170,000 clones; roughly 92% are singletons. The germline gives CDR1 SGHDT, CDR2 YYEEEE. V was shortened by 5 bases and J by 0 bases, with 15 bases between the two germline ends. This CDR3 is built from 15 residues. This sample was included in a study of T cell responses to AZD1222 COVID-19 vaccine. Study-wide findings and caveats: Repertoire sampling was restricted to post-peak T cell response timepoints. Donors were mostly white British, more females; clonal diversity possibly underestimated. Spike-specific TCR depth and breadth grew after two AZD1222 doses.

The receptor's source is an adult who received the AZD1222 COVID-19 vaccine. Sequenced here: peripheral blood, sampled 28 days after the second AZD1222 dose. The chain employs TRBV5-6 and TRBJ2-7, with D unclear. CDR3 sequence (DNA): TGTGCCAGCAGGATGGGGTCGGACGGCTCCTACGAGCAGTACTTC. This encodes CASRMGSDGSYEQYF.